The source of this TCR beta chain is a study of T cells in Graves' hyperthyroidism and ophthalmopathy. Study-wide background: Pretreatment peripheral blood was obtained at initial diagnosis. The study, taken as a whole, reports: Most thyroid clonotypes that were expanded above 0.001 also turned up in blood.

Exclusions: uncontrolled infection, other autoimmune disease, pregnancy, lactation. Clinicians diagnosed patients from clinical symptoms, serum thyroxine and TRAb, thyroid ultrasound and orbital computed tomography. TCR beta CDR3 sequences were amplified from RNA transcripts. In the first-round RT-PCR of the TCR CDR3, the HTBI primer set was used. TCRdb re-called the multiplex PCR reads through MiXCR, storing one row per CDR3 protein. The sample has hundreds of thousands of distinct CDR3 sequences, around 13% seen once. This clonotype has more than one count but fewer than ten. Its antigen is not identified. The TCR comes from a woman aged 18-30 years with Graves' hyperthyroidism. Material: blood.

This chain's CDR3 is CASSTGGSYNEQFF. CDR3 bases: TGTGCCAGTAGTACGGGGGGCTCCTACAATGAGCAGTTCTTC. This chain connects TRBV19 to TRBJ2-1; TRBD2 aligns across 7 bases. The germline V gene encodes CDR1 LNHDA and CDR2 SQIVND (reference sequence). V trimming: 4 bases; J trimming: 0 bases; junction bases outside the gene matches: 0. The CDR3 is made up of 14 amino acids.